This T cell receptor (beta chain) originates from a study of identical twins. A note on this clonotype: No antigen is known for it.

A template switching step contributed a universal primer site, while unique molecular identifiers were present in the cDNA. TCRdb fed the 5' RACE reads into MiXCR, producing one record per CDR3 protein. The top ten clones hold around 1.5% of a sample with approximately 890,000 distinct CDR3 sequences, about 12% of them seen once. Broader study findings: Memory repertoires showed no such pattern, whereas abundant cord blood beta clonotypes carried fewer insertions. Models, which agreed with sharing between unrelated individuals, nonetheless underestimated the out-of-frame TCR alpha sharing seen in monozygotic twins.

The germline CDR1 and CDR2 sequences are MDHEN and SYDVKM. Trimming removed 3 bases at V and 7 bases at J, with 16 bases between. The CDR3 runs to 15 residues. These data are also associated with another study on yellow fever vaccine responses in identical twins.

The sequence was obtained from a woman aged 18-30 years in good health. The chain uses TRBV28 and TRBJ1-5; possibly TRBD1 for D (6 bases). The sequenced material came from PBMCs. The CDR3 DNA is TGTGCCAGCAGTTTCGGCAGGGGCGTCGGACAGCCCCAGCATTTT. It is translated as CASSFGRGVGQPQHF.